A single sample is the source of the 20 T cell receptor beta chains below, sequenced in a study of T-cell memory formation after mild COVID-19. Using its own MiXCR run on the 5' RACE reads, TCRdb lists one record per CDR3 protein. The sample consists of approximately 580,000 distinct CDR3 sequences, roughly 20% of them appearing once. Sequenced input: PBMCs or a T cell subset sorted from them (not recorded which). These receptors came from an adult woman who had mild COVID-19 (a few samples of this study predate the infection). Cell type and time point are not known.

This clonotype showed up many times. The chain employs TRBV12-5 and TRBJ2-5, with TRBD2 matching 7 bases. CDR3 length: 12 amino acids. The junction had 0 bases not matched to a gene; V was cut back by 5 bases and J by 3 bases. Germline loops: CDR1 LGHNT, CDR2 FRNRAP. This CDR3 is CASGGTKETQYF. CDR3 sequence (DNA): TGTGCTAGTGGTGGGACTAAAGAGACCCAGTACTTC.

This clonotype was recorded a few times. The rearrangement joins TRBV9 to TRBJ2-1, with 7 bases lining up with TRBD1. The J segment lost 3 bases and the V segment lost 1 base, leaving 7 bases of the junction unmatched. Germline-derived CDR1 and CDR2 are SGDLS and YYNGEE. The CDR3 runs 16 residues. The CDR3 sequence: CASSVSTGLYYNEQFF. Written as DNA, the CDR3 is TGTGCCAGCAGCGTATCGACAGGGCTGTACTACAATGAGCAGTTCTTC.

Many counts were recorded for this clonotype. This chain uses TRBV7-9 with TRBJ2-7; the D is unclear. The CDR3 contains 14 residues. Germline lookup yields CDR1 SEHNR and CDR2 FQNEAQ (reference sequence). V gave up 3 bases and J gave up 3 bases, with 12 bases separating them. As DNA, the CDR3 is TGTGCCAGCAGCTTGGGGTCCCTCGGCTACGAGCAGTACTTC. It encodes CASSLGSLGYEQYF.

The rearrangement links TRBV5-1 to TRBJ2-2; possibly TRBD1 for D (5 bases). CDR1 is SGHRS and CDR2 is YFSETQ in the germline V gene. This CDR3 region has 16 residues. V was trimmed by 3 bases and J by 0 bases, leaving 12 bases between them. CDR3 bases: TGCGCCAGCAGCTCGACTGCAGGGTCGAACACCGGGGAGCTGTTTTTT. Translated, it gives CASSSTAGSNTGELFF.

The chain employs TRBV7-9 and TRBJ1-2; D not resolved. Germline CDR1 reads SEHNR; CDR2 reads FQNEAQ (reference sequence). The V and J ends lost 8 bases and 6 bases respectively, with 13 bases between them. The CDR3 covers 12 residues. The CDR3 nucleotides are TGTGCCAGCTACGGGGTTCTAGATGGCTACACCTTC. This translates into CASYGVLDGYTF.

The V call is TRBV13, the J call TRBJ2-2; 8 bases agree with TRBD2. The J segment lost 3 bases and the V segment lost 3 bases, leaving 0 bases of the junction unmatched. This CDR3 region has 14 residues. Germline values: CDR1 PRHDT, CDR2 FYEKMQ (reference sequence). The CDR3 protein is CASSLGLDTGELFF. CDR3 DNA: TGTGCCAGCAGCTTGGGACTAGACACCGGGGAGCTGTTTTTT.

On this clonotype: The junction differs from germline at one of its ends, possibly a read error. The rearrangement joins TRBV20-1 to TRBJ2-7; 13 nucleotides align to TRBD2. The CDR3 runs to 12 residues. CDR1 and CDR2 from the germline V gene are DFQATT and SNEGSKA (reference sequence). The CDR3 DNA follows: TGCAGTGCTCTGACTAGCGGGGGGATGTCGGGTTTC. Encoded protein: CSALTSGGMSGF.

This clonotype was seen a few times. The chain links TRBV29-1 to TRBJ2-5, with 7 bases fitting TRBD2. This CDR3 comprises 15 residues. Germline V gene data show CDR1 as SQVTM and CDR2 as ANQGSEA. V lost 0 bases to trimming and J lost 5 bases; unmatched junction nucleotides: 9. CDR3 nucleotides: TGCAGCGTTGAAGATGGCCAGCGGGAATACGAGACCCAGTACTTC. Protein product: CSVEDGQREYETQYF.

The chain links TRBV19 to TRBJ2-7, with 9 bases that match TRBD2. Germline V gene lookup returns CDR1 LNHDA and CDR2 SQIVND (reference sequence). The CDR3 is 13 residues long. Unmatched junction bases numbered 6, after V lost 10 bases and J lost 2 bases. In DNA, the CDR3 is TGTGCCACTAGCGGGACGGGGACCTACGAGCAGTACTTC. As protein: CATSGTGTYEQYF. Variable domain in full (rest from reference TRBV19 and TRBJ2-7): DGGITQSPKYLFRKEGQNVTLSCEQNLNHDAMYWYRQDPGQGLRLIYYSQIVNDFQKGDIAEGYSVSREKKESFPLTVTSAQKNPTAFYLCATSGTGTYEQYFGPGTRLTVT.

This clonotype was counted a few times. J is TRBJ1-1 and V is TRBV5-1; D perhaps matches TRBD1 (5 bases). The length of the CDR3 is 18 residues. Trimming cost V 0 bases and J 1 base, with 19 bases left between them. The germline V gene has CDR1 SGHRS and CDR2 YFSETQ. CDR3 sequence (DNA): TGCGCCAGCAGCTTGGAATTACCCGGCGTTGACAGGAACACTGAAGCTTTCTTT. Translated, it gives CASSLELPGVDRNTEAFF. Full variable domain (rest looked up from reference TRBV5-1 and TRBJ1-1): KAGVTQTPRYLIKTRGQQVTLSCSPISGHRSVSWYQQTPGQGLQFLFEYFSETQRNKGNFPGRFSGRQFSNSRSEMNVSTLELGDSALYLCASSLELPGVDRNTEAFFGQGTRLTVV.

This clonotype was recorded a few times. The chain carries TRBV29-1 and TRBJ1-1; possibly TRBD1 for D (5 bases). The CDR3 is 13 amino acids. The germline gives CDR1 SQVTM, CDR2 ANQGSEA. V lost 4 bases and J lost 5, with 14 bases in between. The DNA of the CDR3 is TGCAGCGTTGTAGAGGGGCGGACAACTGAAGCTTTCTTT. As protein: CSVVEGRTTEAFF.

The V call is TRBV7-8, the J call TRBJ2-7, with D perhaps being TRBD1 or TRBD2 (6 bases each). Germline CDR1 and CDR2: SGHVS and FQNEAQ. Deletions cut 0 bases from V and 6 bases from J, with 12 bases between. The length of the CDR3 is 14 residues. CDR3 coding DNA: TGTGCCAGCAGCTTAGCCCAGGGGAGGCGCGAGCAGTACTTC. It encodes CASSLAQGRREQYF.

This chain joins TRBV5-1 and TRBJ1-2; D uncertain. Trimming pared 6 bases from V and 4 bases from J, leaving 16 bases between. Germline V gene sequence: CDR1 SGHRS, CDR2 YFSETQ. The CDR3 extends over 14 amino acids. The CDR3 DNA sequence: TGCGCCAGCACCCTAACTTCAGGCGCCTATGGCTACACCTTC. Its protein product is CASTLTSGAYGYTF.

A few counts support this clonotype. V gene TRBV6-2 or TRBV6-3 combines with J gene TRBJ2-1; D remains unclear. Germline CDR1 reads MNHEY; CDR2 reads SVGEGT. This CDR3 has 12 residues. Deletions cut 2 bases from V and 4 bases from J, with 3 bases between. This CDR3 reads CASSYRYNEQFF. The CDR3 DNA sequence: TGTGCCAGCAGTTACAGGTACAATGAGCAGTTCTTC.

This clonotype was observed a handful of times. V usage is TRBV4-1 and J usage is TRBJ2-7; D is ambiguous. Trimming took off 0 bases at V and 0 bases at J, with 9 bases between the two ends. Germline V gene data show CDR1 as MGHRA and CDR2 as YSYEKL. The CDR3 runs 15 residues. The CDR3 is CASSQEPGSSYEQYF. The CDR3 DNA reads as TGCGCCAGCAGCCAAGAACCGGGTAGCTCCTACGAGCAGTACTTC.

In this sample, this clonotype turned up a few times. This chain uses TRBV6-5 with TRBJ2-1; D gene unclear. V lost 6 bases and J lost 2, with 14 bases in between. The CDR3 has 15 amino acids. The germline V gene encodes CDR1 MNHEY and CDR2 SVGAGI. CDR3 DNA sequence: TGTGCCAGCAGACTCCTCTTCTCGACCTACAATGAGCAGTTCTTC. Encoded protein: CASRLLFSTYNEQFF.

The chain has TRBV13 and TRBJ1-1, with TRBD1 identical over 9 bases. After removal of 3 bases from V and 5 bases from J, the junction contained 7 bases not matched to a gene. The V gene's germline CDR1 is PRHDT and CDR2 FYEKMQ (reference sequence). The CDR3 consists of 15 residues. In DNA form, the CDR3 reads TGTGCCAGCAGCTTGTTTGGACAGGGGAGGACTGAAGCTTTCTTT. Encoded protein: CASSLFGQGRTEAFF.

V usage is TRBV4-1 and J usage is TRBJ2-1; no clear D. V was clipped by 4 bases and J by 5 bases, with 12 bases between them. The CDR3 consists of 14 residues. Germline V lookup: CDR1 MGHRA, CDR2 YSYEKL. The CDR3 region is CASSRVEINNEQFF. The CDR3 DNA sequence: TGCGCCAGCAGCCGAGTAGAAATTAACAATGAGCAGTTCTTC.

This clonotype was counted a few times. The gene calls are TRBV11-2 and TRBJ2-1; no reliable D call. CDR3 size: 15 residues. V was trimmed by 4 bases and J by 6 bases, leaving 16 bases between them. Germline V CDR1 and CDR2: SGHAT, FQNNGV. Here the CDR3 DNA reads TGTGCCAGCAGCTCCCAAGGGCCTAAGGGCAATGAGCAGTTCTTC. Translated: CASSSQGPKGNEQFF.

Only a few counts were recorded for this clonotype. The chain employs TRBV6-5 and TRBJ2-3, with D possibly being TRBD1 (5 bases). This CDR3 is built from 15 residues. The germline V and J ends were trimmed by 6 bases and 4 bases, with 17 bases remaining between them. Germline CDR1 MNHEY, CDR2 SVGAGI. CDR3 sequence reads: CASSRTRVGSDTQYF. The DNA for the CDR3 is TGTGCCAGCAGCCGGACAAGGGTCGGGTCAGATACGCAGTATTTT.